This is a list of T cell receptor beta chains from one sample in a study of blood T cell repertoires in COVID-19. The assay was immunoSEQ multiplex PCR, and TCRdb's table has in-frame clones only and misses some. The profile covers about 85,000 clones, with 90% appearing a single time and roughly 4.5% taken by the ten largest. The source material was peripheral blood. Receptors originate from a woman aged 80 or over with active or convalescent COVID-19. Each CDR3 is given with its conserved first and last residue. Fields, in order: J gene, V gene, D gene, clone size, CDR3 DNA, CDR3 protein. D genes are given only for firm matches. Where a row states a size, it is once, few, many or the class of an expanded clone; other rows omit it.

>TRBJ2-6|TRBV9|TRBD1|-
TGTGCCAGCAGCCTGACAGGGGCTGGGGCCAACGTCCTGACTTTC
CASSLTGAGANVLTF
>TRBJ1-2|TRBV28|-|-
TGTGCCAGCGGAGGGGGGGGATATGGCTACACCTTC
CASGGGGYGYTF
>TRBJ2-3|TRBV28|TRBD2|-
TGTGCCAGCAGGCCTACTCTAGCGGGAGGACTAGCAGATACGCAGTATTTT
CASRPTLAGGLADTQYF
>TRBJ2-4|TRBV7-2|-|-
TGTGCATCCCTAAACCCAGGGACACCACCAAACATTCAGTACTTC
CASLNPGTPPNIQYF
>TRBJ2-3|TRBV27|-|-
TGTGCCAGCAGGGACAGTATCAGCACAGATACGCAGTATTTT
CASRDSISTDTQYF
>TRBJ2-1|TRBV5-6|-|-
TGTGCCAGCAGCTCCCCAGGGAAGCTGTCGTACAATGAGCAGTTCTTC
CASSSPGKLSYNEQFF
>TRBJ2-2|TRBV12-3/TRBV12-4|-|-
TGTGCCAGCCGGAGACAGGACACCGGGGAGCTGTTTTTT
CASRRQDTGELFF
>TRBJ2-7|TRBV3-1/TRBV3-2|TRBD2|-
TGTGCCAGCAGCCAAAGGGACAGCCGACTACCGGGACTAGCGGCTGCGAGCTACGAGCAGTACTTC
CASSQRDSRLPGLAAASYEQYF
>TRBJ2-5|TRBV4-3|TRBD2|-
TGCGCCAGCAGCCAGAGCGGGAGAGGGGGAGAGACCCAGTACTTC
CASSQSGRGGETQYF
>TRBJ1-5|TRBV28|TRBD1|-
TGTGCCAGCAGTCTGGGGACAGCAGTTAATCAGCCCCAGCATTTT
CASSLGTAVNQPQHF
>TRBJ1-5|TRBV7-5|-|few
TGTGCCAGAAGCTTTAGTGGGAGGGGCAGCGTAAATCAGCCCCAGCATTTT
CARSFSGRGSVNQPQHF
>TRBJ2-7|TRBV7-9|TRBD2|once
TGTGCCAGCAGCTTAGTAGTTGGGACTAGCGGGAGAGCGACGGAGGAGCAGTACTTC
CASSLVVGTSGRATEEQYF
>TRBJ1-1|TRBV28|TRBD1|-
TGTGCCAGCAGCCTTATGTCCGGGACAGGGCTCACTGAAGCTTTCTTT
CASSLMSGTGLTEAFF
>TRBJ2-3|TRBV2|-|-
TGTGCCAGCAGATCGGACTTCACAGATACGCAGTATTTT
CASRSDFTDTQYF
>TRBJ2-1|TRBV29-1|-|once
TGCAGCGTAGTAGAAGGGCGAGGGTGGACAGTAATTAGGAATGAGCAGTTCTTC
CSVVEGRGWTVIRNEQFF
>TRBJ2-1|TRBV19|-|once
TGTGCCAGTAGTATGAGAGGGGGATTGGGCAATGAGCAGTTCTTC
CASSMRGGLGNEQFF
>TRBJ1-1|TRBV2|-|-
TGTGCCAGCAGTGATGACACGAACACTGAAGCTTTCTTT
CASSDDTNTEAFF
>TRBJ2-1|TRBV30|-|-
TGTGCCTGGAGTAAAAATGAGGGAGAGCAGTTCTTC
CAWSKNEGEQFF
>TRBJ2-5|TRBV6-2/TRBV6-3|TRBD1|-
TGTGCCAGCAGTTACTTACAGGGGAGAACAAAAGAGACCCAGTACTTC
CASSYLQGRTKETQYF
>TRBJ1-6|TRBV6-4|TRBD1|-
TGTGCCAGCAGTGAATCAGGGGGTCGGAATTCACCCCTCCACTTT
CASSESGGRNSPLHF
>TRBJ2-7|TRBV6-5|-|-
TGTGCCAGCGGCCGACAGGCGACCTACGAGCAGTACTTC
CASGRQATYEQYF
>TRBJ2-5|TRBV27|TRBD2|-
TGTGCCAGCAGTTCTACCCCTAGCGGGAGCTGGGAGACCCAGTACTTC
CASSSTPSGSWETQYF
>TRBJ1-1|TRBV6-2/TRBV6-3|-|few
TGTGCCAGCAGTTATGGGCAAAACACTGAAGCTTTCTTT
CASSYGQNTEAFF
>TRBJ2-7|TRBV9|TRBD1|-
TGTGCCAGCAGCCCAGGCGTTGGACAGGGGGACCACGAGCAGTACTTC
CASSPGVGQGDHEQYF
>TRBJ2-7|TRBV27|-|few
TGTGCCAGCAGTTTAACTACAGCGGGCTACGAGCAGTACTTC
CASSLTTAGYEQYF
>TRBJ2-1|TRBV15|TRBD2|-
TGTGCCACCAGCAGCGGGAGGGCCCAGTTCTTC
CATSSGRAQFF
>TRBJ2-7|TRBV7-2|-|-
TGTGCCAGCAGCTTAAAGAGCGCCCGGTACTTC
CASSLKSARYF